The rows below give T cell receptor beta chains drawn from one sample of a study of breast tumors, draining lymph nodes, adjacent tissues. TCRdb redid the calling of the multiplex PCR reads with MiXCR, one entry per CDR3 protein. The sample has tens of thousands of distinct CDR3 sequences, roughly 60% seen once. The sequencing sample was made of tumor-adjacent breast tissue. These receptors all come from a female donor with breast cancer. Some clones in this sample may be carry-over from other donors' samples. Both conserved end residues are part of each CDR3. D genes are given only for firm matches. Clone size is shown for a subset of rows, as once, few, many or a class of expanded clone.

J gene,CDR3 length,V gene,D gene,clone size,CDR3 protein,CDR3 DNA
TRBJ2-1,15,TRBV5-5,NA,NA,CASSLASSPYNEQFF,TGTGCCAGCAGCTTGGCTAGTTCCCCTTACAATGAGCAGTTCTTC
TRBJ2-1,14,TRBV19,NA,NA,CASTPDSAYNEQFF,TGTGCCAGTACTCCGGACAGTGCCTACAATGAGCAGTTCTTC
TRBJ2-1,11,TRBV7-9,TRBD2,NA,CASSGTSKQLF,TGCGCCAGCAGCGGGACTAGTAAGCAGCTCTTC
TRBJ2-7,13,TRBV7-2,NA,medium-sized,CASSLEGGYEQYF,TGTGCCAGCAGCCTAGAAGGCGGGTACGAGCAGTACTTC
TRBJ2-5,16,TRBV19,TRBD2,few,CASSPGLAGGGETQYF,TGTGCCAGTAGTCCGGGACTAGCGGGGGGGGGTGAGACCCAGTACTTC
TRBJ2-7,11,TRBV29-1,NA,NA,CSVVGGGEQYF,TGCAGCGTTGTCGGTGGCGGCGAGCAGTACTTC
TRBJ1-2,18,TRBV24-1,NA,NA,CATSGTPGQTSRNYGYTF,TGTGCCACCAGCGGAACGCCGGGACAAACGTCTAGGAACTATGGCTACACCTTC
TRBJ2-1,11,TRBV11-2,NA,many,CASSLDFGQFF,TGTGCCAGCAGCTTAGATTTTGGGCAGTTCTTC
TRBJ2-1,16,TRBV18,NA,many,CASSPSGAEGGSEQFF,TGTGCCAGCTCACCATCGGGAGCGGAGGGGGGTAGTGAGCAGTTCTTC
TRBJ1-2,14,TRBV12-3/TRBV12-4,NA,medium-sized,CASTPGTVAGSYTF,TGTGCCAGCACCCCGGGGACGGTGGCTGGGAGCTACACCTTC
TRBJ2-7,14,TRBV7-2,TRBD2,large,CASSSTGGSYEQYF,TGTGCCAGCAGCTCCACCGGGGGGAGCTACGAGCAGTACTTC
TRBJ1-6,17,TRBV5-8,NA,NA,CASSLARWSSYNSPLHF,TGTGCCAGCAGCTTGGCCCGATGGAGCTCCTATAATTCACCCCTCCACTTT
TRBJ2-7,16,TRBV20-1,NA,NA,CSARSDRHAIPYEQYF,TGCAGTGCTAGGTCGGACCGACACGCCATCCCCTACGAGCAGTACTTC
TRBJ1-6,12,TRBV20-1,NA,NA,CSARDSGAPLHF,TGCAGTGCTAGGGACAGTGGAGCCCCCCTCCACTTT
TRBJ2-5,12,TRBV7-9,NA,many,CASSLVSETQYF,TGTGCCAGCAGCTTAGTGTCGGAGACCCAGTACTTC
TRBJ1-6,14,TRBV25-1,NA,NA,CASSTDVYNSPLHF,TGTGCCAGCAGTACGGACGTTTATAATTCACCCCTCCACTTT
TRBJ1-4,14,TRBV20-1,TRBD1,NA,CSARAGTVDEKLFF,TGCAGTGCTAGGGCCGGGACAGTAGATGAAAAACTGTTTTTT
TRBJ2-1,15,TRBV10-3,TRBD1,NA,CAIRTRDSSYNEQFF,TGTGCCATCAGAACTAGGGACAGCTCCTACAATGAGCAGTTCTTC
TRBJ1-2,12,TRBV5-4,NA,NA,CASNLRTDGYTF,TGTGCCAGCAACTTACGGACGGATGGCTACACCTTC
TRBJ1-2,14,TRBV24-1,NA,NA,CATSDPTESYGYTF,TGTGCCACCAGTGATCCGACAGAGTCCTATGGCTACACCTTC